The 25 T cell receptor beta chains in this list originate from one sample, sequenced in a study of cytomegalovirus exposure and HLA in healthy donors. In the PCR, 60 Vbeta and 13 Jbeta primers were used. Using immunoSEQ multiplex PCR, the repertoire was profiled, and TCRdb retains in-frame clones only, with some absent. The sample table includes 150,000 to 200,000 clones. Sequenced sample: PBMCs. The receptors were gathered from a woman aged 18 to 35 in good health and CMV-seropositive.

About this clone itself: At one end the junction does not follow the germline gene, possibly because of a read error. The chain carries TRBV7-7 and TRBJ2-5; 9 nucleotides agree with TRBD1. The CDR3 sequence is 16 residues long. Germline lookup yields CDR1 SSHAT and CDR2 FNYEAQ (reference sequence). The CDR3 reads CASSPGQGLRQETQYF. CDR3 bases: TGTGCTAGCAGCCCGGGACAGGGTCTACGTCAAGAGACCCAGTACTTC.

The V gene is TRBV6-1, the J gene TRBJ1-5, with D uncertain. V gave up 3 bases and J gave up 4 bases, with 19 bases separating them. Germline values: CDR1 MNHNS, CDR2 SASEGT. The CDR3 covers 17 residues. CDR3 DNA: TGTGCCAGCAGTGAGTTCATAATACGGCCGACTAATCAGCCCCAGCATTTT. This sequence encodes CASSEFIIRPTNQPQHF.

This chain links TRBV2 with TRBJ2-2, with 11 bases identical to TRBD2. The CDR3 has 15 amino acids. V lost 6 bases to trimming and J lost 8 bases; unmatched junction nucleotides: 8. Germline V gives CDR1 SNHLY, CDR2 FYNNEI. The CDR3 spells CASRPTSGSTGELFF. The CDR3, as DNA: TGTGCCAGCAGACCAACTAGCGGGAGTACTGGGGAGCTGTTTTTT.

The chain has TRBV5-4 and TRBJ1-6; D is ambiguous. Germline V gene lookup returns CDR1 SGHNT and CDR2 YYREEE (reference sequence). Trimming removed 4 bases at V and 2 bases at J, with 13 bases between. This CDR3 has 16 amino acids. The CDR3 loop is CASSIDAGTYNSPLHF. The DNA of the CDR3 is TGTGCCAGCAGCATCGATGCCGGGACCTATAATTCACCCCTCCACTTT.

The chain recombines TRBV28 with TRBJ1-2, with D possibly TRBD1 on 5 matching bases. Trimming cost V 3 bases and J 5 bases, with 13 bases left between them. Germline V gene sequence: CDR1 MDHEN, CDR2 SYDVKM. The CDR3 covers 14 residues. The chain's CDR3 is CASSLGGAGYGYTF. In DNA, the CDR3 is TGTGCCAGCAGTTTGGGAGGGGCCGGTTATGGCTACACCTTC.

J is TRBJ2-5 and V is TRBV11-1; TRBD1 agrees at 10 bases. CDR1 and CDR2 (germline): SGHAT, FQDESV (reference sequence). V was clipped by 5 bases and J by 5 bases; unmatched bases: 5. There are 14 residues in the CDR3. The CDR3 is CASSTGQGVETQYF. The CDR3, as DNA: TGTGCCAGCAGCACCGGACAGGGGGTTGAGACCCAGTACTTC.

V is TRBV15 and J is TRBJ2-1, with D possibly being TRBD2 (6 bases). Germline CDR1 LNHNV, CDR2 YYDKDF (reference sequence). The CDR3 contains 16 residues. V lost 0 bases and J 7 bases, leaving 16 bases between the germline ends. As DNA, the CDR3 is TGTGCCACCAGCAGAGATCCCCTGGCCCGGGGGAATGAGCAGTTCTTC. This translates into CATSRDPLARGNEQFF.

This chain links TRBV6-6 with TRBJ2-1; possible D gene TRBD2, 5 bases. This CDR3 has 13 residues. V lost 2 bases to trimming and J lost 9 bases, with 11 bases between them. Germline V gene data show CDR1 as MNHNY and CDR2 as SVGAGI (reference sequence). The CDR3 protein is CASSYKFGVEQFF. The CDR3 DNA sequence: TGTGCCAGCAGTTACAAATTCGGGGTTGAGCAGTTCTTC.

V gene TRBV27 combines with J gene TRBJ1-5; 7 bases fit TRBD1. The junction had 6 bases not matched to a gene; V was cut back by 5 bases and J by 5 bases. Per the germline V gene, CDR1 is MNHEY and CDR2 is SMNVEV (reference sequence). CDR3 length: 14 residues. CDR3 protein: CASSQGQVDQPQHF. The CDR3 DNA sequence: TGTGCCAGCAGTCAAGGACAGGTTGATCAGCCCCAGCATTTT.

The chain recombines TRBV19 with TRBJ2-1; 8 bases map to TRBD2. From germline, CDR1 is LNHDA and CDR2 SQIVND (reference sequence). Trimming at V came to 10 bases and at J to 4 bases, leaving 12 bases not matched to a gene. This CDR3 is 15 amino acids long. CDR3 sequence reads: CATQEERGMYNEQFF. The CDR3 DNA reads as TGTGCCACCCAAGAGGAGCGGGGGATGTACAATGAGCAGTTCTTC.

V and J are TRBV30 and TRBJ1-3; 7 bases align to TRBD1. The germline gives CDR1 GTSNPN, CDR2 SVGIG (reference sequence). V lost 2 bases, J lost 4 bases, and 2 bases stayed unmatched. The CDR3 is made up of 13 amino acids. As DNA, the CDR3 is TGTGCCTGGAGTAAGGACAGGGGAAACACCATATATTTT. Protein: CAWSKDRGNTIYF.

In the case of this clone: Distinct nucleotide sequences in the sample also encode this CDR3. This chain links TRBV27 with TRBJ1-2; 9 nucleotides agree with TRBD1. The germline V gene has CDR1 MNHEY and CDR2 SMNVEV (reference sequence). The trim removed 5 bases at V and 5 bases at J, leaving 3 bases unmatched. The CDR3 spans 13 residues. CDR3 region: CASSPGTGYGYTF. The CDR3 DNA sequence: TGTGCCAGCAGTCCGGGGACAGGGTATGGCTACACCTTC.

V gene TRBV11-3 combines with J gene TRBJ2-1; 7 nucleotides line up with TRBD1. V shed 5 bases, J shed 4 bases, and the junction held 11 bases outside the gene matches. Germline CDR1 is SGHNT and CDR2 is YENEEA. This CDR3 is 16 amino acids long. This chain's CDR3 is CASSHRSDRQYNEQFF. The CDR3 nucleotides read TGTGCCAGCAGCCACCGGTCGGACAGGCAATACAATGAGCAGTTCTTC. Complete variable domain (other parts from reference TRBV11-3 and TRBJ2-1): EAGVVQSPRYKIIEKKQPVAFWCNPISGHNTLYWYLQNLGQGPELLIRYENEEAVDDSQLPKDRFSAERLKGVDSTLKIQPAELGDSAVYLCASSHRSDRQYNEQFFGPGTRLTVL.

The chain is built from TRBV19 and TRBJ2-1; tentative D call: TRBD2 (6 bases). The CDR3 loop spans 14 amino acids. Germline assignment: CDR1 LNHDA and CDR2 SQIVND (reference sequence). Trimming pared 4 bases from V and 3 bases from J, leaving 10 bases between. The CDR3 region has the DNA TGTGCCAGTAGTAGCGGGGACTTCTACAATGAGCAGTTCTTC. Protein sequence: CASSSGDFYNEQFF.

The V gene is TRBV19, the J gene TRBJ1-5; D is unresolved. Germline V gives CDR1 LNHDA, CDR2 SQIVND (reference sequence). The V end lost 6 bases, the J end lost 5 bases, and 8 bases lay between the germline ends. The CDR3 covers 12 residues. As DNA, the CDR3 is TGTGCCAGTAGCCCGCAGGATCAGCCCCAGCATTTT. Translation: CASSPQDQPQHF.

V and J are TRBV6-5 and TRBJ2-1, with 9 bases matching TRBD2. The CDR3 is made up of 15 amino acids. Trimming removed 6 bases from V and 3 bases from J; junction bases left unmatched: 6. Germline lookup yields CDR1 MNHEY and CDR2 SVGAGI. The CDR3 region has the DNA TGTGCCAGCAGAGGTCTAGCGGGAAACTACAATGAGCAGTTCTTC. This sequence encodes CASRGLAGNYNEQFF.

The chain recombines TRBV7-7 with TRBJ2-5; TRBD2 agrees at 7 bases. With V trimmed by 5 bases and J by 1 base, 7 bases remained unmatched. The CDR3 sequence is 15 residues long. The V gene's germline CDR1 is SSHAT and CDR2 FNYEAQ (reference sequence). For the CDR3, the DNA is TGTGCCAGCAGCCTAACGAGCGGGATCCAAGAGACCCAGTACTTC. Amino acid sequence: CASSLTSGIQETQYF.

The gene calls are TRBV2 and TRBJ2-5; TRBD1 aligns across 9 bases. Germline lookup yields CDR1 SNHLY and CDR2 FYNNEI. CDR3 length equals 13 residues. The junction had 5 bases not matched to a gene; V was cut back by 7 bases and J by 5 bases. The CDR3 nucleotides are TGTGCCAGCACCACAGGGGGCAGGGAGACCCAGTACTTC. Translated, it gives CASTTGGRETQYF.

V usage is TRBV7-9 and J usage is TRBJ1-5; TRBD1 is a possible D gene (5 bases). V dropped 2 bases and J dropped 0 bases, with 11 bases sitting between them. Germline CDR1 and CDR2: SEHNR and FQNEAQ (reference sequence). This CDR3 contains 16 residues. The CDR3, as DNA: TGTGCCAGCAGCTTATCCCCAGGGTATAGCAATCAGCCCCAGCATTTT. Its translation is CASSLSPGYSNQPQHF.

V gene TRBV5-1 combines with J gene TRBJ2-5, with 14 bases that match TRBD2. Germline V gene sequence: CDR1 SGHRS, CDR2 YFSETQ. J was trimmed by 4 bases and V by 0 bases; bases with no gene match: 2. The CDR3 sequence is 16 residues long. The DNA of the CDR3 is TGCGCCAGCAGCTTGGATGGACTAGCGGGAGGAGAGACCCAGTACTTC. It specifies CASSLDGLAGGETQYF.

The CDR3 nucleotides read TGTGCCAGCAGCGCGACAGGGAACTATGGCTACACCTTC. This sequence encodes CASSATGNYGYTF. The chain links TRBV5-4 to TRBJ1-2; 7 bases are shared with TRBD1. Germline values: CDR1 SGHNT, CDR2 YYREEE (reference sequence). Trimming took 4 bases from V and 2 from J; bases not matched to a gene: 2. The CDR3 runs 13 residues.

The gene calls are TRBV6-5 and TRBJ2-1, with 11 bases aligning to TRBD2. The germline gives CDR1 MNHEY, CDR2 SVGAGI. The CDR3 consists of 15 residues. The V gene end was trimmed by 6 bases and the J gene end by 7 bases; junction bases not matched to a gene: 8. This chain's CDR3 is CASSKTSGSFNEQFF. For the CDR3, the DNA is TGTGCCAGCAGCAAAACTAGCGGGAGTTTTAATGAGCAGTTCTTC.

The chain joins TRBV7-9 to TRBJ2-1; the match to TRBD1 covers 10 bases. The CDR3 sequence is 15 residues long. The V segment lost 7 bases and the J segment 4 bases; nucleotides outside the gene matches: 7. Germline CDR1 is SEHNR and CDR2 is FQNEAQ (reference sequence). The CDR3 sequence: CASTPRGQGYNEQFF. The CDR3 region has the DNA TGTGCCAGCACTCCCAGGGGACAGGGGTACAATGAGCAGTTCTTC.

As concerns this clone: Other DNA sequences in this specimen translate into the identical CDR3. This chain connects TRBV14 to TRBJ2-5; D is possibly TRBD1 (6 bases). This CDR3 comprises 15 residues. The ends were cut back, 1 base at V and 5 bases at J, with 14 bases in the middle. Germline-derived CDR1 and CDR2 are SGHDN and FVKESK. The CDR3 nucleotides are TGTGCCAGCAGCCAAGTCACGAGAAGGGGGGAGACCCAGTACTTC. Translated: CASSQVTRRGETQYF.

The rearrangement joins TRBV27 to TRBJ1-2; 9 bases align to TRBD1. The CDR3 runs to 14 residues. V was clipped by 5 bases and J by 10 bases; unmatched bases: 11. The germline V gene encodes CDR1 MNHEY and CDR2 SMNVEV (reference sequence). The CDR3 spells CASSPASDRGDYTF. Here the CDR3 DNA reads TGTGCCAGCAGTCCAGCCTCGGACAGGGGTGACTACACCTTC.